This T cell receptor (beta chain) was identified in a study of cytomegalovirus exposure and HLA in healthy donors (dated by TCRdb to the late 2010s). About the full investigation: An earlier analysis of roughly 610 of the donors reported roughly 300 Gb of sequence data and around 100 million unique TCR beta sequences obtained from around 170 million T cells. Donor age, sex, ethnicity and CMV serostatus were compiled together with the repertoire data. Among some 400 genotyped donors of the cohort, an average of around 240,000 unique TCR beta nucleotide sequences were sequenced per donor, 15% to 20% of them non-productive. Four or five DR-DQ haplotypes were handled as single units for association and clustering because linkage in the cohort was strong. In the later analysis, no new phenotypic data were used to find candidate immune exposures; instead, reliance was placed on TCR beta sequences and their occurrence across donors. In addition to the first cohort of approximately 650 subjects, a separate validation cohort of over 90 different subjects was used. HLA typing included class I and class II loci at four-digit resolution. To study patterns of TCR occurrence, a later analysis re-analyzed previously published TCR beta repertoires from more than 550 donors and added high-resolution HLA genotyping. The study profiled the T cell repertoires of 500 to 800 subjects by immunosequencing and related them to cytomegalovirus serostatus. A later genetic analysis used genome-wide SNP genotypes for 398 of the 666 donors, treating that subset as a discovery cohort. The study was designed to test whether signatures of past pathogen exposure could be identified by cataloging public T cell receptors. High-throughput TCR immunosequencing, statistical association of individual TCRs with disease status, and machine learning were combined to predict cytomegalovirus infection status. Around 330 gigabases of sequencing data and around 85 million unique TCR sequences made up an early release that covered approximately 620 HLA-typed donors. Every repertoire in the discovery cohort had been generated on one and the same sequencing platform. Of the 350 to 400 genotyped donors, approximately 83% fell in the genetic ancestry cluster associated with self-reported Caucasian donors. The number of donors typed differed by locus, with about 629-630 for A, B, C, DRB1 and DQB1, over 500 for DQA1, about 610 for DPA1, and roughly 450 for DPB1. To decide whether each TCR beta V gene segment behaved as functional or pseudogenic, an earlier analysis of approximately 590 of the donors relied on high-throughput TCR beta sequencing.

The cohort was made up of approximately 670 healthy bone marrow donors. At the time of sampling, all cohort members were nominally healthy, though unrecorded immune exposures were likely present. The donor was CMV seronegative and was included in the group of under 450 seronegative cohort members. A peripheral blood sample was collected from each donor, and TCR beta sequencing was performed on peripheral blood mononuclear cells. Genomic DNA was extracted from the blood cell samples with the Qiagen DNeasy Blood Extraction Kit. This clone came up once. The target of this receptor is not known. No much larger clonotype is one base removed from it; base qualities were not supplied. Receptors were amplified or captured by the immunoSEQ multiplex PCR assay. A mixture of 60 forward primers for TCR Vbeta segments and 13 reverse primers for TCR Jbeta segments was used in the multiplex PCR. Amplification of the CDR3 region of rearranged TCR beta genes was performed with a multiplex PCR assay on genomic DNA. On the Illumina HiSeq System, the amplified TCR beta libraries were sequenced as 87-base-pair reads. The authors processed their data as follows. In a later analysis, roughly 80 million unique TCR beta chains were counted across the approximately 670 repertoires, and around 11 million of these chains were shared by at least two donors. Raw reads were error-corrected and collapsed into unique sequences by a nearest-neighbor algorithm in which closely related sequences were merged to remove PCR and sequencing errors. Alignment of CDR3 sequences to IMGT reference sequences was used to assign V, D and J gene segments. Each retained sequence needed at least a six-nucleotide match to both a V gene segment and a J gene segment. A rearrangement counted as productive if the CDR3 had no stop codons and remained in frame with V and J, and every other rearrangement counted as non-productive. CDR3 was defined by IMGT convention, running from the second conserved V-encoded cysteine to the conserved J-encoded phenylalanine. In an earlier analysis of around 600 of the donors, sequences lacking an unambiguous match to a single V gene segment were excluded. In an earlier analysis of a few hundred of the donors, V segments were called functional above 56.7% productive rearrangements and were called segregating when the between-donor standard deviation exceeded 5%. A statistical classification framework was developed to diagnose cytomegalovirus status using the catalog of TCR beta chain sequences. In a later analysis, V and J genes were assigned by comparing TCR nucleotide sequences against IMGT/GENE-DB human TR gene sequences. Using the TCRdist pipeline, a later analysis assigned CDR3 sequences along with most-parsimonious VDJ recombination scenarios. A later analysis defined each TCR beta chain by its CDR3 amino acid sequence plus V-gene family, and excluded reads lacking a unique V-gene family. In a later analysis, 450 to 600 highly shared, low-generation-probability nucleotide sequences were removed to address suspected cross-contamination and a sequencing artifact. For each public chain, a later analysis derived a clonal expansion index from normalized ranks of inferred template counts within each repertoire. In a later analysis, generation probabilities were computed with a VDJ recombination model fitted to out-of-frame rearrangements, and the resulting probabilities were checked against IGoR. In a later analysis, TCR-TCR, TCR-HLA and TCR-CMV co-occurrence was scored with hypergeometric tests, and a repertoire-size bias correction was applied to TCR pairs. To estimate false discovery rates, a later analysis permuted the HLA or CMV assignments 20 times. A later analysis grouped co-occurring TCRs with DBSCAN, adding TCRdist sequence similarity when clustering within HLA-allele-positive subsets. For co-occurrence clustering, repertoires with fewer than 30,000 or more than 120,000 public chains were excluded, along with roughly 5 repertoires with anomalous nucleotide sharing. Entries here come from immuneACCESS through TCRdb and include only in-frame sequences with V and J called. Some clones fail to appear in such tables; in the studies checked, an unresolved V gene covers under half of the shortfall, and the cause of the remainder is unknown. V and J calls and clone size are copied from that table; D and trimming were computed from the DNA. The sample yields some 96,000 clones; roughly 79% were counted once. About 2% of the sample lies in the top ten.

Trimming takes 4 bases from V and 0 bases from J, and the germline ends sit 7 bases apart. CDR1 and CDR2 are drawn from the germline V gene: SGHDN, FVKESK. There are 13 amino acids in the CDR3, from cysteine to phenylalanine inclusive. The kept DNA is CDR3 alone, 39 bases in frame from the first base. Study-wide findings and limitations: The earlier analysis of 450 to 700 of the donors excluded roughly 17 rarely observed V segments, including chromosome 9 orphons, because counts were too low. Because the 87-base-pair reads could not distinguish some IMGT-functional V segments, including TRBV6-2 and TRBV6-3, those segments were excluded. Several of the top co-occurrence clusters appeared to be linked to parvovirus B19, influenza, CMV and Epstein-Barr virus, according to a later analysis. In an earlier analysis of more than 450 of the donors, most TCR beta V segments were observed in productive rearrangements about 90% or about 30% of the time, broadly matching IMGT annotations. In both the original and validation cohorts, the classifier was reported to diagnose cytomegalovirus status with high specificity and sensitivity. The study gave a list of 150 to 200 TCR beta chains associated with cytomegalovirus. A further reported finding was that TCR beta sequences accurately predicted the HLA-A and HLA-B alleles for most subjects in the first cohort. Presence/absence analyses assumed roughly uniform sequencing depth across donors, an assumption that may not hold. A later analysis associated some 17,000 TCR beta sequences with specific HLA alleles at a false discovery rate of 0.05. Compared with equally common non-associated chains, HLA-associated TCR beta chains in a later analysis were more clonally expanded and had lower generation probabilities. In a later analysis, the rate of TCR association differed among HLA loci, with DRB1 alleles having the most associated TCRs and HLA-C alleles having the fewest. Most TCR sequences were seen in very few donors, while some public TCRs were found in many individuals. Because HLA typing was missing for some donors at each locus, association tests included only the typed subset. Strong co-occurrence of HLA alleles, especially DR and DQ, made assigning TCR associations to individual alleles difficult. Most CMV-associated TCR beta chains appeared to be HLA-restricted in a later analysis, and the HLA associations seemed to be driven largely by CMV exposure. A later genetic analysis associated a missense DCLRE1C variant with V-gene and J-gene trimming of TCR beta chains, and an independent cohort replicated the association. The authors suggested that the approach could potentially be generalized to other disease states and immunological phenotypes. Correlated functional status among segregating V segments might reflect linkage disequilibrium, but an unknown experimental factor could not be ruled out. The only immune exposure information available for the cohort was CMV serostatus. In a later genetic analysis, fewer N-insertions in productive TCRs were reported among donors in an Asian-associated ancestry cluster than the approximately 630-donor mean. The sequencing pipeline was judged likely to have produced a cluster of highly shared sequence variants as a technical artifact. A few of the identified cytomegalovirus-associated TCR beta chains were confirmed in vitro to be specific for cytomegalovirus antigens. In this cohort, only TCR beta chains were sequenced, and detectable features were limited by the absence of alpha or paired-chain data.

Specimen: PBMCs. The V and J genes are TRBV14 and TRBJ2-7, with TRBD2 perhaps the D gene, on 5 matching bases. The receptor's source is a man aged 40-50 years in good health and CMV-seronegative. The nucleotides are TGTGCCAGCAGCCCCGGACTCTCCTACGAGCAGTACTTC. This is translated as CASSPGLSYEQYF.